The text below deals with one TCR beta chain. Its antigen is not known. This specimen comes from a study of beta chain features in type 1 diabetes. Study summary: All of the samples together had 107,917,701 sorted cells examined. General observations from the study: Significant though moderate, a shortening of TCRB CDR3s appeared in all four CD4+ subsets of Type 1 diabetes patients.

Trimming shortened V by 0 bases and J by 8 bases, and 14 bases separated the two germline ends. CDR3 length equals 15 residues. CDR1 SGHTA and CDR2 FQGNSA come from the germline V gene. Every single donor gave one heparinised blood draw, and these averaged around 120 mL. cDNA synthesis used the whole RNA isolate, giving expressed TCRB sequences. This table comes from immunoSEQ multiplex PCR, and its TCRdb copy is limited to in-frame clones, with some not included. The profile covers about 70,000 clones, with 45% to 50% appearing a single time and 0.65% to 0.9% taken by the ten largest. The sequenced material came from central memory CD4+ T cells from blood. V usage is TRBV7-2 and J usage is TRBJ2-1; D call uncertain. The TCR originated in a man younger than 45 with type 1 diabetes. In nucleotides, the CDR3 is TGTGCCAGCAGCTTAGCGGTTGGGCCCCAGGATGAGCAGTTCTTC. Its protein product is CASSLAVGPQDEQFF.